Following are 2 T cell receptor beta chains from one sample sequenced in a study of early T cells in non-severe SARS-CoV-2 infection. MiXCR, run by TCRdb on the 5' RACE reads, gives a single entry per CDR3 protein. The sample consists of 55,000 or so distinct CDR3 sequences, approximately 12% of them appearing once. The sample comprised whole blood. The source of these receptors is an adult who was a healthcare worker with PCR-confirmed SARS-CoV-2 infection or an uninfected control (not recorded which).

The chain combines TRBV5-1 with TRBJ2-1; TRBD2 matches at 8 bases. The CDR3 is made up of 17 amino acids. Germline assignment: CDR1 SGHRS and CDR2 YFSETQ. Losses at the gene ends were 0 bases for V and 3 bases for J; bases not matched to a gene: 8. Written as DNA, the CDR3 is TGCGCCAGCAGCTTGGCAGGGACTAGTCAATTCTACAATGAGCAGTTCTTC. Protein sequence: CASSLAGTSQFYNEQFF.

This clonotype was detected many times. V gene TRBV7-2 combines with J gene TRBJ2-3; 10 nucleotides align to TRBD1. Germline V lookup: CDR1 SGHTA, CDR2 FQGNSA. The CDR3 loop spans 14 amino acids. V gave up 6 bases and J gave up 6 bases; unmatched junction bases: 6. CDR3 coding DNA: TGTGCCAGCAGAGCGGGACAGGGGATTGATACGCAGTATTTT. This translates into CASRAGQGIDTQYF.